This TCR beta chain is drawn from a study of beta chain features in type 1 diabetes. Overall study findings and caveats: Among patients with Type 1 diabetes, TCRB CDR3s were moderately but significantly shorter in every one of the four CD4+ subsets. It was possible that PCR favored shorter templates, equally so in patients and controls.

The authors took one heparinised blood draw, averaging approximately 110 mL, from each donor. For this clone: Antigen specificity is unknown.

This CDR3 has 16 amino acids. Germline values: CDR1 SGHDT, CDR2 YYEEEE. V was trimmed by 0 bases and J by 11 bases, leaving 21 bases between them. The isolated RNA, all of it, was reverse transcribed, so expressed TCRB transcripts were what got sequenced. The read count averaged about 3.6 million across naive, central memory and regulatory T cell samples. Produced via immunoSEQ multiplex PCR; TCRdb's table is partial and in-frame only. The sample carries 100,000 to 150,000 clones, roughly 10% recorded once. The sequence was collected from a man younger than 40 with type 1 diabetes. The chain links TRBV5-6 to TRBJ2-1; D might be TRBD1 (5 bases). Sample: central memory CD4+ T cells from blood. CDR3 protein: CASSLEGVRPELKQFF. CDR3 nucleotides: TGTGCCAGCAGCTTGGAAGGGGTTCGCCCTGAACTTAAGCAGTTCTTC. Full variable domain (rest looked up from reference TRBV5-6 and TRBJ2-1): DAGVTQSPTHLIKTRGQQVTLRCSPKSGHDTVSWYQQALGQGPQFIFQYYEEEERQRGNFPDRFSGHQFPNYSSELNVNALLLGDSALYLCASSLEGVRPELKQFFGPGTRLTVL.